Listed below are T cell receptor beta chains from one sample, sequenced in a study of long-term antiretroviral therapy in people with HIV. Profiled with immunoSEQ multiplex PCR; TCRdb holds only in-frame clones, not every one. Of around 20,000 clones in the sample, roughly nine tenths are singletons; the top ten hold more than 7.5%. The material was unsorted PBMCs, obtained 4.2 years after starting antiretroviral therapy. The receptors come from a man aged 50-59 years with HIV. CDR3s include the opening cysteine and the closing phenylalanine or tryptophan. A D gene is named only where the DNA matches it firmly. Expanded clones are given a class, and other clones once, few, many or no size at all.

J gene: TRBJ2-7
V gene: TRBV7-6
D gene: .
clone size: .
CDR3 protein: CASSASLGTPKNEQYF
CDR3 DNA: TGTGCCAGCAGCGCTTCGCTGGGGACGCCTAAGAACGAGCAGTACTTC

J gene: TRBJ1-5
V gene: TRBV19
D gene: .
clone size: .
CDR3 protein: CASTSQFNQPQHF
CDR3 DNA: TGTGCCAGTACTTCTCAGTTTAATCAGCCCCAGCATTTT

J gene: TRBJ2-1
V gene: TRBV4-2
D gene: .
clone size: .
CDR3 protein: CASSPQRGDSYNEQFF
CDR3 DNA: TGTGCCAGCAGCCCTCAAAGGGGGGATTCTTACAATGAGCAGTTCTTC

J gene: TRBJ1-1
V gene: TRBV30
D gene: .
clone size: .
CDR3 protein: CAWSLGGTEAFF
CDR3 DNA: TGTGCCTGGAGCCTTGGGGGCACTGAAGCTTTCTTT

J gene: TRBJ2-2
V gene: TRBV2
D gene: .
clone size: .
CDR3 protein: CASSELGAGGELFF
CDR3 DNA: TGTGCCAGCAGTGAACTGGGGGCGGGCGGGGAGCTGTTTTTT

J gene: TRBJ1-1
V gene: TRBV7-2
D gene: .
clone size: .
CDR3 protein: CASSSGGTEAFF
CDR3 DNA: TGTGCCAGCAGCTCGGGAGGGACTGAAGCTTTCTTT

J gene: TRBJ2-6
V gene: TRBV4-1
D gene: TRBD1
clone size: .
CDR3 protein: CASSQRDSLSGANVLTF
CDR3 DNA: TGCGCCAGCAGCCAGAGGGACAGCCTCTCTGGGGCCAACGTCCTGACTTTC

J gene: TRBJ2-1
V gene: TRBV5-1
D gene: .
clone size: once
CDR3 protein: CASSPSTSSYNEQFF
CDR3 DNA: TGCGCCAGCAGCCCCTCTACGAGCTCCTACAATGAGCAGTTCTTC

J gene: TRBJ1-5
V gene: TRBV6-1
D gene: .
clone size: .
CDR3 protein: CASSEQRPQPQHF
CDR3 DNA: TGTGCCAGCAGTGAACAGCGTCCTCAGCCCCAGCATTTT

J gene: TRBJ2-3
V gene: TRBV5-6
D gene: .
clone size: .
CDR3 protein: CASSLAFYTDTQYF
CDR3 DNA: TGTGCCAGCAGCTTGGCCTTTTACACAGATACGCAGTATTTT

J gene: TRBJ1-1
V gene: TRBV6-6
D gene: .
clone size: once
CDR3 protein: CASKGTGNTEAFF
CDR3 DNA: TGTGCCAGCAAGGGCACGGGGAACACTGAAGCTTTCTTT

J gene: TRBJ1-1
V gene: TRBV6-1
D gene: .
clone size: once
CDR3 protein: CASSEGRTKAFF
CDR3 DNA: TGTGCCAGCAGTGAGGGGCGAACTAAGGCTTTCTTT

J gene: TRBJ2-6
V gene: TRBV5-4
D gene: TRBD2
clone size: .
CDR3 protein: CASSSGGYGANVLTF
CDR3 DNA: TGTGCCAGCAGTAGCGGGGGCTATGGGGCCAACGTCCTGACTTTC

J gene: TRBJ1-4
V gene: TRBV19
D gene: .
clone size: .
CDR3 protein: CASKGRRNEKLFF
CDR3 DNA: TGTGCCAGTAAGGGGAGAAGGAATGAAAAACTGTTTTTT

J gene: TRBJ2-1
V gene: TRBV6-5
D gene: .
clone size: .
CDR3 protein: CASRPARSSINEQFF
CDR3 DNA: TGTGCCAGCAGACCCGCCCGGAGTAGCATCAATGAGCAGTTCTTC

J gene: TRBJ1-3
V gene: TRBV9
D gene: .
clone size: .
CDR3 protein: CASSNRAVDGNTIYF
CDR3 DNA: TGTGCCAGCAGCAACAGGGCGGTGGATGGAAACACCATATATTTT

J gene: TRBJ1-4
V gene: TRBV2
D gene: TRBD1
clone size: .
CDR3 protein: CASSPDRFNEKLFF
CDR3 DNA: TGTGCCAGCAGCCCGGACAGGTTTAATGAAAAACTGTTTTTT

J gene: TRBJ2-7
V gene: TRBV4-1
D gene: .
clone size: .
CDR3 protein: CASSQDGTESSYEQYF
CDR3 DNA: TGCGCCAGCAGCCAAGATGGGACCGAGAGCTCCTACGAGCAGTACTTC

J gene: TRBJ2-7
V gene: TRBV5-4
D gene: .
clone size: .
CDR3 protein: CASSLGQGNEQYF
CDR3 DNA: TGTGCCAGCAGCTTGGGCCAGGGGAACGAGCAGTACTTC

J gene: TRBJ1-2
V gene: TRBV27
D gene: TRBD1
clone size: .
CDR3 protein: CASSATGTGDYGYTF
CDR3 DNA: TGTGCCAGCAGTGCAACCGGGACAGGGGACTATGGCTACACCTTC

J gene: TRBJ2-7
V gene: TRBV7-2
D gene: .
clone size: .
CDR3 protein: CASSPLTGSYEQYF
CDR3 DNA: TGTGCCAGCAGCCCCTTGACAGGCTCCTACGAGCAGTACTTC

J gene: TRBJ2-7
V gene: TRBV2
D gene: .
clone size: few
CDR3 protein: CASSPGYEQYF
CDR3 DNA: TGTGCCAGCAGTCCGGGGTACGAGCAGTACTTC

J gene: TRBJ2-7
V gene: TRBV5-5
D gene: .
clone size: .
CDR3 protein: CASSLEAGFYEQYF
CDR3 DNA: TGTGCCAGCAGCTTGGAGGCAGGGTTCTACGAGCAGTACTTC

J gene: TRBJ1-2
V gene: TRBV30
D gene: .
clone size: .
CDR3 protein: CACVSAYGYTF
CDR3 DNA: TGTGCCTGTGTCAGCGCCTATGGCTACACCTTC

J gene: TRBJ1-6
V gene: TRBV13
D gene: TRBD1
clone size: .
CDR3 protein: CASSIGQGSVSYNSPLHF
CDR3 DNA: TGTGCCAGCAGTATAGGACAGGGGTCGGTATCCTATAATTCACCCCTCCACTTT

J gene: TRBJ2-7
V gene: TRBV5-4
D gene: .
clone size: .
CDR3 protein: CASSRPGDHEQYF
CDR3 DNA: TGTGCCAGCAGCCGCCCAGGGGACCACGAGCAGTACTTC

J gene: TRBJ1-1
V gene: TRBV7-2
D gene: TRBD1
clone size: .
CDR3 protein: CASSLDRVTEAFF
CDR3 DNA: TGTGCCAGCAGCTTGGACAGGGTCACTGAAGCTTTCTTT

J gene: TRBJ1-2
V gene: TRBV27
D gene: TRBD1
clone size: .
CDR3 protein: CASSLTQGGGYGYTF
CDR3 DNA: TGTGCCAGCAGTTTAACCCAGGGGGGCGGCTATGGCTACACCTTC

J gene: TRBJ1-2
V gene: TRBV7-2
D gene: TRBD1
clone size: .
CDR3 protein: CASSPPGTGGNYGYTF
CDR3 DNA: TGTGCCAGCAGCCCCCCCGGGACAGGGGGCAACTATGGCTACACCTTC

J gene: TRBJ2-1
V gene: TRBV18
D gene: .
clone size: .
CDR3 protein: CASSPLFGGQIDFYEQFF
CDR3 DNA: TGTGCCAGCTCACCACTCTTCGGTGGACAAATCGATTTCTATGAGCAGTTCTTC

J gene: TRBJ1-4
V gene: TRBV30
D gene: .
clone size: .
CDR3 protein: CAWSASQVRKLFF
CDR3 DNA: TGTGCCTGGAGTGCCTCACAGGTTAGAAAACTGTTTTTT

J gene: TRBJ1-1
V gene: TRBV7-9
D gene: TRBD1
clone size: once
CDR3 protein: CASSHRDRRLTEAFF
CDR3 DNA: TGTGCCAGCAGCCACCGGGACAGGAGACTCACTGAAGCTTTCTTT

J gene: TRBJ2-6
V gene: TRBV2
D gene: .
clone size: .
CDR3 protein: CASSEESWANVLTF
CDR3 DNA: TGTGCCAGCAGTGAGGAGAGCTGGGCCAACGTCCTGACTTTC

J gene: TRBJ2-1
V gene: TRBV27
D gene: .
clone size: .
CDR3 protein: CASSLMAASSYNEQFF
CDR3 DNA: TGTGCCAGCAGTTTAATGGCGGCGAGCTCCTACAATGAGCAGTTCTTC

J gene: TRBJ1-6
V gene: TRBV6-5
D gene: TRBD1
clone size: once
CDR3 protein: CASSFGQGRYNSPLHF
CDR3 DNA: TGTGCCAGCAGTTTCGGACAGGGACGTTATAATTCACCCCTCCACTTT

J gene: TRBJ2-1
V gene: TRBV7-6
D gene: .
clone size: .
CDR3 protein: CASSYRLNEQFF
CDR3 DNA: TGTGCCAGCAGCTACAGGTTGAATGAGCAGTTCTTC

J gene: TRBJ2-3
V gene: TRBV6-5
D gene: TRBD2
clone size: .
CDR3 protein: CASSYGGGDSTDTQYF
CDR3 DNA: TGTGCCAGCAGTTACGGCGGGGGGGACAGCACAGATACGCAGTATTTT

J gene: TRBJ2-7
V gene: TRBV6-6
D gene: .
clone size: .
CDR3 protein: CAIGGNGYEQYF
CDR3 DNA: TGTGCCATCGGAGGTAATGGGTACGAGCAGTACTTC

J gene: TRBJ2-3
V gene: TRBV7-9
D gene: .
clone size: .
CDR3 protein: CASSYTADTQYF
CDR3 DNA: TGTGCCAGCAGCTACACCGCAGATACGCAGTATTTT

J gene: TRBJ2-6
V gene: TRBV19
D gene: .
clone size: .
CDR3 protein: CASSRRQGSSGANVLTF
CDR3 DNA: TGTGCCAGTAGTAGGCGGCAGGGGTCCTCTGGGGCCAACGTCCTGACTTTC

J gene: TRBJ2-7
V gene: TRBV4-1
D gene: .
clone size: .
CDR3 protein: CASSQERGSYDEQYF
CDR3 DNA: TGCGCCAGCAGCCAAGAACGGGGCTCATATGACGAGCAGTACTTC

J gene: TRBJ1-2
V gene: TRBV15
D gene: .
clone size: .
CDR3 protein: CATSLAGTYGYTF
CDR3 DNA: TGTGCCACCTCTCTGGCAGGGACCTATGGCTACACCTTC

J gene: TRBJ2-4
V gene: TRBV18
D gene: .
clone size: .
CDR3 protein: CASSPPAKNIQYF
CDR3 DNA: TGTGCCAGCTCACCACCGGCCAAAAACATTCAGTACTTC

J gene: TRBJ1-3
V gene: TRBV9
D gene: .
clone size: .
CDR3 protein: CASSVEDSSGNTIYF
CDR3 DNA: TGTGCCAGCAGCGTAGAGGACAGCTCTGGAAACACCATATATTTT

J gene: TRBJ2-3
V gene: TRBV11-2
D gene: TRBD2
clone size: .
CDR3 protein: CASSLGTSGPTDTQYF
CDR3 DNA: TGTGCCAGCAGCTTAGGGACTAGCGGGCCCACAGATACGCAGTATTTT

J gene: TRBJ2-1
V gene: TRBV29-1
D gene: .
clone size: .
CDR3 protein: CSGFTGSSYNEQFF
CDR3 DNA: TGCAGCGGATTTACTGGAAGCTCCTACAATGAGCAGTTCTTC

J gene: TRBJ2-7
V gene: TRBV15
D gene: .
clone size: .
CDR3 protein: CATSPSGDQGEQYF
CDR3 DNA: TGTGCCACCAGCCCCTCAGGGGATCAAGGCGAGCAGTACTTC

J gene: TRBJ2-2
V gene: TRBV27
D gene: TRBD2
clone size: .
CDR3 protein: CASGRLAGGRGTGELFF
CDR3 DNA: TGTGCCAGCGGGCGGCTAGCGGGGGGGCGGGGAACCGGGGAGCTGTTTTTT

J gene: TRBJ1-3
V gene: TRBV9
D gene: .
clone size: .
CDR3 protein: CASSVASKGFGGTIYF
CDR3 DNA: TGTGCCAGCAGCGTAGCTTCGAAGGGTTTTGGGGGCACCATATATTTT

J gene: TRBJ2-3
V gene: TRBV14
D gene: TRBD2
clone size: .
CDR3 protein: CASSRGLAGIYSTDTQYF
CDR3 DNA: TGTGCCAGCAGCCGAGGACTAGCGGGGATATATAGCACAGATACGCAGTATTTT

J gene: TRBJ2-5
V gene: TRBV4-1
D gene: TRBD2
clone size: .
CDR3 protein: CASSQGLAGAETQYF
CDR3 DNA: TGCGCCAGCAGCCAAGGACTAGCGGGGGCAGAGACCCAGTACTTC

J gene: TRBJ1-1
V gene: TRBV30
D gene: .
clone size: .
CDR3 protein: CAWSPAGTEAFF
CDR3 DNA: TGTGCCTGGAGCCCTGCGGGGACTGAAGCTTTCTTT

J gene: TRBJ2-3
V gene: TRBV6-1
D gene: .
clone size: .
CDR3 protein: CASSEFGDSEITDTQYF
CDR3 DNA: TGTGCCAGCAGTGAATTCGGGGACTCGGAGATCACAGATACGCAGTATTTT

J gene: TRBJ1-1
V gene: TRBV30
D gene: TRBD1
clone size: .
CDR3 protein: CAWRWTGGQNTEAFF
CDR3 DNA: TGTGCCTGGAGGTGGACAGGGGGGCAGAACACTGAAGCTTTCTTT

J gene: TRBJ1-4
V gene: TRBV4-2
D gene: TRBD1
clone size: .
CDR3 protein: CASSQVLGDREGEKLFF
CDR3 DNA: TGTGCCAGCAGCCAAGTGCTTGGGGACAGGGAGGGAGAAAAACTGTTTTTT

J gene: TRBJ2-1
V gene: TRBV12-5
D gene: TRBD1
clone size: once
CDR3 protein: CASGTGQGAFNEQFF
CDR3 DNA: TGTGCTAGTGGTACCGGACAGGGGGCTTTCAATGAGCAGTTCTTC

J gene: TRBJ1-5
V gene: TRBV5-6
D gene: .
clone size: .
CDR3 protein: CASSLAQVYNQPQHF
CDR3 DNA: TGTGCCAGCAGCTTGGCACAGGTTTACAATCAGCCCCAGCATTTT

J gene: TRBJ2-1
V gene: TRBV10-1
D gene: TRBD2
clone size: .
CDR3 protein: CASRGTSGGNEQFF
CDR3 DNA: TGCGCCAGCAGGGGGACTAGCGGGGGGAATGAGCAGTTCTTC

J gene: TRBJ2-3
V gene: TRBV5-1
D gene: .
clone size: .
CDR3 protein: CASSWRGDTQYF
CDR3 DNA: TGCGCCAGCAGCTGGCGGGGAGATACGCAGTATTTT

J gene: TRBJ2-3
V gene: TRBV6-5
D gene: TRBD1
clone size: .
CDR3 protein: CASSQTGGTDTQYF
CDR3 DNA: TGTGCCAGCAGTCAGACAGGGGGCACAGATACGCAGTATTTT